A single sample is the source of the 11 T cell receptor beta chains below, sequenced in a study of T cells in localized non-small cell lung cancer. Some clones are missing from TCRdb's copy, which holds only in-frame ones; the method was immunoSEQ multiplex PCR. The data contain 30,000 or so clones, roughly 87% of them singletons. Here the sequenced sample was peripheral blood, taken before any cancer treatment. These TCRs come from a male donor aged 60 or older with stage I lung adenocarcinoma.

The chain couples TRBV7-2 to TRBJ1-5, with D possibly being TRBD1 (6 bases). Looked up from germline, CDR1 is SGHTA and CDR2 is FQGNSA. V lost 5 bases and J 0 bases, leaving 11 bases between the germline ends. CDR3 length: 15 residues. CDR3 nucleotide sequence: TGTGCCAGCAGCCGCGGACAGAGTAGCAATCAGCCCCAGCATTTT. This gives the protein CASSRGQSSNQPQHF.

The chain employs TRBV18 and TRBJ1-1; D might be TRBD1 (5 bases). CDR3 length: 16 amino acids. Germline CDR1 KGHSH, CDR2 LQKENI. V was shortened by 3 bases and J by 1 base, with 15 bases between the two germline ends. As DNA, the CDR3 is TGTGCCAGCTCACCTTTGGCAGGGCGTGAGAACACTGAAGCTTTCTTT. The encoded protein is CASSPLAGRENTEAFF.

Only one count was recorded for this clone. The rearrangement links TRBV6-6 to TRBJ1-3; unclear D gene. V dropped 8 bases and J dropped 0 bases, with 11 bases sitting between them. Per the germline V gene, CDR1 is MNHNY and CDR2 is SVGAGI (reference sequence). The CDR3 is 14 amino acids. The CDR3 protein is CASGQTLSGNTIYF. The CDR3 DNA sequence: TGTGCCAGCGGTCAGACCCTCTCTGGAAACACCATATATTTT.

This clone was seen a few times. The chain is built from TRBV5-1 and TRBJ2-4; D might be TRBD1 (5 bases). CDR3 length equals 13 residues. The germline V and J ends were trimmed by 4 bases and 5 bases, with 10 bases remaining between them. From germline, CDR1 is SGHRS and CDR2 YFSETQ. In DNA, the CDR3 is TGCGCCAGCAGCAAGACAGTTGAAAACATTCAGTACTTC. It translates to CASSKTVENIQYF.

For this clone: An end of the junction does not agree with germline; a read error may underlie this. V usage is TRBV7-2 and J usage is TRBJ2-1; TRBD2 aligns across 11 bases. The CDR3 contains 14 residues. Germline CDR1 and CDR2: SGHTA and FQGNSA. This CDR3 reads CASSLAGGYNEQFF. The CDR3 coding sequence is TGTGCCAGCAGCCTAGCGGGGGGCTACAATGAGCAGTTCTTC.

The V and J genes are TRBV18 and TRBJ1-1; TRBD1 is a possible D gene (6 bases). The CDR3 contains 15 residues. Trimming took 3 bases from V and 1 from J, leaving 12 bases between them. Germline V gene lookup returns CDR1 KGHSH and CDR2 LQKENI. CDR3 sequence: CASSPDSSTNTEAFF. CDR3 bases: TGTGCCAGCTCACCGGACAGCTCAACGAACACTGAAGCTTTCTTT.

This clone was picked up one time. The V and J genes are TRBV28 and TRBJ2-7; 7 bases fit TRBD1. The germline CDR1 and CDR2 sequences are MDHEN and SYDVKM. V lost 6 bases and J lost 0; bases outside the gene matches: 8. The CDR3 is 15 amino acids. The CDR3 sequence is CASSRLQGSSYEQYF. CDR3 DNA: TGTGCCAGCAGCCGACTACAGGGGAGCTCCTACGAGCAGTACTTC.

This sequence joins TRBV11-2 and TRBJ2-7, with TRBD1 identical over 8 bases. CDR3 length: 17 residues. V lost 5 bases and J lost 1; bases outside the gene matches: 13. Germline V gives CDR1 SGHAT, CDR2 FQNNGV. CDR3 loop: CASSPTRGQVSSYEQYF. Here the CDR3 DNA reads TGTGCCAGCAGCCCTACCCGGGGACAGGTTTCTTCCTACGAGCAGTACTTC.

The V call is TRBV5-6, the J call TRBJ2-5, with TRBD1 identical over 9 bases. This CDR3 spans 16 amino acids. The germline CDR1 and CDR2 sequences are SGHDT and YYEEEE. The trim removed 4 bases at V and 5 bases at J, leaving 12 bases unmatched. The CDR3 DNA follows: TGTGCCAGCAGCCCGACGGACAGGGGAGAATGGGAGACCCAGTACTTC. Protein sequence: CASSPTDRGEWETQYF.

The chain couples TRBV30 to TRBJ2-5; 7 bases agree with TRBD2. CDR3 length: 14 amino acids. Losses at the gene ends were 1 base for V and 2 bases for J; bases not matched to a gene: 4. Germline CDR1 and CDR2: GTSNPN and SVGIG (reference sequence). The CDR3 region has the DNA TGTGCCTGGAGTGCGGGGGGTCCTCAAGAGACCCAGTACTTC. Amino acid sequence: CAWSAGGPQETQYF.

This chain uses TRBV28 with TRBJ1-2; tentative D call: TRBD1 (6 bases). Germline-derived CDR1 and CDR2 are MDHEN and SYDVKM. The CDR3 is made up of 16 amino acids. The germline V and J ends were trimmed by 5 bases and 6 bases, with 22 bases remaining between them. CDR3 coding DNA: TGTGCCAGCAGTCTACCTCAACAGGGAGGCCTGAATGGCTACACCTTC. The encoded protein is CASSLPQQGGLNGYTF.